One sample yielded the 9 T cell receptor beta chains listed below, sequenced in a study of shared T cell receptors in the human thymus (dated by TCRdb to the early 2020s). The library was generated by the immunoSEQ multiplex PCR assay. TCRdb took over this immuneACCESS table, retaining in-frame rearrangements with V and J assigned. Such tables are incomplete; in checked studies, under half of the missing clones stem from an unresolved V gene, and the remainder is unexplained. For this sample there are approximately 490,000 clones; approximately 80% appear just once. Roughly 0.013% of the sample is taken by the ten largest. This same sample was also taken into another study, of human thymus T cells.

The sequencing sample was made of thymocytes. These receptors all stem from a boy younger than two with a congenital heart defect. Donor details come from another sample of the same person, matched by shared clones.

The gene calls are TRBV6-4 and TRBJ2-7, with D possibly being TRBD1 (5 bases). Germline CDR1 reads MRHNA; CDR2 reads SNTAGT. The germline V and J ends were trimmed by 9 bases and 0 bases, with 30 bases remaining between them. The CDR3 has 19 residues. The CDR3 spells CARPIRQFPKAFSSYEQYF. The DNA of the CDR3 is TGTGCCAGACCCATTCGACAGTTCCCAAAAGCCTTTAGCTCCTACGAGCAGTACTTC.

The chain joins TRBV20-1 to TRBJ2-4; D gene uncertain. The V gene's germline CDR1 is DFQATT and CDR2 SNEGSKA (reference sequence). This CDR3 contains 9 residues. Trimming pared 6 bases from V and 13 bases from J, leaving 10 bases between. Here the CDR3 DNA reads TGCAGTGCCGGCCTGCGGCAGTACTTC. It codes for CSAGLRQYF.

The gene calls are TRBV5-4 and TRBJ2-1; 10 bases are a match to TRBD1. Germline V gene data show CDR1 as SGHNT and CDR2 as YYREEE (reference sequence). The CDR3 spans 14 residues. V lost 2 bases to trimming and J lost 7 bases; unmatched junction nucleotides: 3. The DNA for the CDR3 is TGTGCCAGCAGCTTCCGACAGGGGGCGAATGAGCAGTTCTTC. It encodes CASSFRQGANEQFF.

J is TRBJ2-2 and V is TRBV4-3; weak D call: TRBD2 (6 bases). Germline CDR1 and CDR2: LGHNA and YSLEER. This CDR3 contains 15 residues. The ends were cut back, 4 bases at V and 6 bases at J, with 15 bases in the middle. In DNA, the CDR3 is TGCGCCAGCAGCCTATGCAAGGGAGGATCCGGGGAGCTGTTTTTT. It yields the protein CASSLCKGGSGELFF.

This chain joins TRBV7-9 and TRBJ2-7, with TRBD2 identical over 9 bases. The trim removed 5 bases at V and 4 bases at J, leaving 9 bases unmatched. This CDR3 region has 15 residues. CDR1 and CDR2 (germline): SEHNR, FQNEAQ (reference sequence). The CDR3 reads CASSLPGLAVYEQYF. The CDR3 coding sequence is TGTGCCAGCAGCCTCCCGGGACTAGCTGTTTACGAGCAGTACTTC.

This clone occurred once. The chain joins TRBV7-9 to TRBJ2-3, with a tentative D call TRBD2 (5 bases). The CDR3 is made up of 17 amino acids. Trimming cost V 1 base and J 2 bases, with 16 bases left between them. Germline V gene sequence: CDR1 SEHNR, CDR2 FQNEAQ (reference sequence). The CDR3 sequence: CASSLGARETVTDTQYF. DNA of the CDR3: TGTGCCAGCAGCTTAGGCGCAAGGGAGACCGTCACAGATACGCAGTATTTT. The full variable domain, in which reference TRBV7-9 and TRBJ2-3 provide the parts outside the CDR3, is DTGVSQNPRHKITKRGQNVTFRCDPISEHNRLYWYRQTLGQGPEFLTYFQNEAQLEKSRLLSDRFSAERPKGSFSTLEIQRTEQGDSAMYLCASSLGARETVTDTQYFGPGTRLTVL.

This sequence joins TRBV5-6 and TRBJ1-1; no reliable D call. There are 11 residues in the CDR3. V was trimmed by 4 bases and J by 5 bases, leaving 6 bases between them. In germline, CDR1 is SGHDT, CDR2 YYEEEE. DNA for the CDR3: TGTGCCAGCAGCGGAGTAACTGAAGCTTTCTTT. Its protein is CASSGVTEAFF.

The chain has TRBV19 and TRBJ2-1; a possible D gene is TRBD2 (6 bases). Germline CDR1 LNHDA, CDR2 SQIVND (reference sequence). The length of the CDR3 is 16 residues. V gave up 5 bases and J gave up 0 bases, with 14 bases separating them. This chain's CDR3 is CASSLLSGSSYNEQFF. The CDR3 bases are TGTGCCAGTAGTCTCCTTAGCGGTAGCTCCTACAATGAGCAGTTCTTC.

The chain employs TRBV2 and TRBJ2-1; a weak D match, TRBD1 (6 bases). The CDR3 runs 16 residues. Germline V gives CDR1 SNHLY, CDR2 FYNNEI. V lost 2 bases and J lost 5, with 16 bases in between. The CDR3 here is CASSENPQSGDNEQFF. CDR3 DNA sequence: TGTGCCAGCAGTGAAAACCCACAGTCAGGGGACAATGAGCAGTTCTTC.